This T cell receptor beta chain was obtained from a study of blood T cell repertoires in COVID-19. Study in general: Sites in the United States, Italy and Spain provided acute and convalescent COVID-19 samples.

The V end lost 4 bases, the J end lost 2 bases, and 9 bases lay between the germline ends. Per germline, CDR1 SGDLS and CDR2 YYNGEE. The CDR3 has 14 residues. Authors' analysis steps: Estimation of nucleated cell counts relied on the amplification of reference gene primers. TCRdb's table, derived via immunoSEQ multiplex PCR, lists solely in-frame clones and lacks some. The D gene and trimming were derived from the DNA, and the V and J assignments and clone size from that table. The sample lists 360,000 or so clones, 90% occurring once. V is TRBV9 and J is TRBJ2-2, with a tentative D call TRBD2 (6 bases). The TCR was taken from a man aged 18 to 35 with active or convalescent COVID-19. Sequencing was carried out using peripheral blood. The CDR3 region has the DNA TGTGCCAGCAGCCGGGACTCCAACACCGGGGAGCTGTTTTTT. Residues: CASSRDSNTGELFF.